These T cell receptor beta chains were read from a single sample in a study of technical replicates of blood from several donors. TCRdb's copy holds only in-frame clones and misses some; the assay was immunoSEQ multiplex PCR. The sample has about 70,000 clones, 92% seen once. The specimen sequenced was T cells isolated from PBMCs. The receptors come from a human donor in good health. CDR3s include the opening cysteine and the closing phenylalanine or tryptophan. A D gene is named only where the DNA matches it firmly. Expanded clones get a size class; other rows say once, few or many, or leave the size out.

j_call: TRBJ2-3
v_call: TRBV19
clone_size: .
cdr3_length: 15
d_call: TRBD2
cdr3_aa: CASSIRSGATDTQYF
cdr3_nt: TGTGCCAGTAGTATAAGGAGCGGGGCCACAGATACGCAGTATTTT

j_call: TRBJ2-7
v_call: TRBV5-1
clone_size: .
cdr3_length: 14
d_call: .
cdr3_aa: CASSLGAGPWEQYF
cdr3_nt: TGCGCCAGCAGCTTGGGAGCAGGGCCTTGGGAGCAGTACTTC

j_call: TRBJ2-7
v_call: TRBV30
clone_size: .
cdr3_length: 14
d_call: .
cdr3_aa: CAWNQDWGENEQYF
cdr3_nt: TGTGCCTGGAATCAGGATTGGGGGGAAAACGAGCAGTACTTC

j_call: TRBJ2-1
v_call: TRBV19
clone_size: .
cdr3_length: 14
d_call: .
cdr3_aa: CASSVRGSYNEQFF
cdr3_nt: TGTGCCAGTAGTGTACGGGGGTCCTACAATGAGCAGTTCTTC

j_call: TRBJ2-7
v_call: TRBV5-6
clone_size: .
cdr3_length: 15
d_call: .
cdr3_aa: CASSLGTLTPYEQYF
cdr3_nt: TGTGCCAGCAGCTTGGGGACTCTCACCCCCTACGAGCAGTACTTC

j_call: TRBJ2-1
v_call: TRBV13
clone_size: once
cdr3_length: 14
d_call: TRBD1
cdr3_aa: CASSLDREVNEQFF
cdr3_nt: TGTGCCAGCAGCTTGGACAGGGAAGTGAATGAGCAGTTCTTC

j_call: TRBJ2-1
v_call: TRBV6-4
clone_size: .
cdr3_length: 15
d_call: TRBD2
cdr3_aa: CASSAGTSLSNEQFF
cdr3_nt: TGTGCCAGCAGTGCCGGGACTAGTCTTTCCAATGAGCAGTTCTTC

j_call: TRBJ2-3
v_call: TRBV7-3
clone_size: .
cdr3_length: 14
d_call: .
cdr3_aa: CASSSGQPPDTQYF
cdr3_nt: TGTGCCAGCAGTTCCGGACAGCCCCCAGATACGCAGTATTTT

j_call: TRBJ2-3
v_call: TRBV28
clone_size: .
cdr3_length: 15
d_call: TRBD2
cdr3_aa: CASHVGGRSADTQYF
cdr3_nt: TGTGCCAGCCACGTCGGCGGGAGATCAGCAGATACGCAGTATTTT

j_call: TRBJ2-7
v_call: TRBV6-6
clone_size: once
cdr3_length: 14
d_call: TRBD2
cdr3_aa: CASSYTSDSYEQYF
cdr3_nt: TGTGCCAGCAGTTACACTAGCGACTCCTACGAGCAGTACTTC

j_call: TRBJ2-3
v_call: TRBV5-1
clone_size: .
cdr3_length: 16
d_call: TRBD1
cdr3_aa: CASSLGGQGGTDTQYF
cdr3_nt: TGCGCCAGCAGCTTGGGGGGACAGGGGGGCACAGATACGCAGTATTTT

j_call: TRBJ1-1
v_call: TRBV7-9
clone_size: .
cdr3_length: 15
d_call: .
cdr3_aa: CASSSHRDMNTEAFF
cdr3_nt: TGTGCCAGCAGTTCGCACAGGGATATGAACACTGAAGCTTTCTTT

j_call: TRBJ2-7
v_call: TRBV6-1
clone_size: once
cdr3_length: 14
d_call: TRBD1
cdr3_aa: CASSDTGGPYEQYF
cdr3_nt: TGTGCCAGCAGTGATACAGGGGGCCCCTACGAGCAGTACTTC

j_call: TRBJ2-2
v_call: TRBV5-4
clone_size: .
cdr3_length: 16
d_call: .
cdr3_aa: CASSLRSGLYTGELFF
cdr3_nt: TGTGCCAGCAGCTTGAGATCAGGGCTCTACACCGGGGAGCTGTTTTTT

j_call: TRBJ1-2
v_call: TRBV4-1
clone_size: .
cdr3_length: 15
d_call: TRBD1
cdr3_aa: CASSQDLRQGNGYTF
cdr3_nt: TGCGCCAGCAGCCAAGATTTGAGACAGGGTAATGGCTACACCTTC

j_call: TRBJ2-3
v_call: TRBV5-6
clone_size: .
cdr3_length: 13
d_call: .
cdr3_aa: CASSLAGTDTQYF
cdr3_nt: TGTGCCAGCAGCTTGGCGGGGACAGATACGCAGTATTTT

j_call: TRBJ2-3
v_call: TRBV9
clone_size: .
cdr3_length: 17
d_call: TRBD2
cdr3_aa: CASSFGLAGGVRDTQYF
cdr3_nt: TGTGCCAGCAGCTTCGGACTAGCGGGAGGAGTCAGAGATACGCAGTATTTT

j_call: TRBJ1-2
v_call: TRBV6-1
clone_size: .
cdr3_length: 14
d_call: .
cdr3_aa: CASSEPTGPYGYTF
cdr3_nt: TGTGCCAGCAGTGAACCAACAGGCCCCTATGGCTACACCTTC